This T cell receptor (beta chain) derives from a study of blood T cell repertoires in COVID-19. Method: immunoSEQ multiplex PCR; TCRdb's copy keeps in-frame clones and lacks some. The repertoire includes hundreds of thousands of clones, 85% to 90% of them detected once, and 7.8% sits in the top ten. Those enrolled in Seattle joined during active infection and were followed longitudinally afterward. On this clone: The same CDR3 is also encoded by other DNA sequences in this sample.

Trimming removed 1 base from V and 0 bases from J, with 8 bases in between. Germline V lookup: CDR1 KGHSH, CDR2 LQKENI. The CDR3 extends over 15 amino acids. The specimen was peripheral blood. The TCR comes from a woman aged 45-59 years with COVID-19, enrolled during active disease. V is TRBV18 and J is TRBJ2-3, with D perhaps TRBD2 (6 bases). Written as DNA, the CDR3 is TGTGCCAGCTCACCACGGGCGGGGAGCACAGATACGCAGTATTTT. As protein: CASSPRAGSTDTQYF.